This TCR beta chain was sequenced in a study of spatial heterogeneity in lung cancer. Time point noted: blood at routine non-recurrence follow-up after resection. Whole RNA came from tumor, nontumor lung or frozen PBMC and was sequenced without being sorted. General study points: Ubiquitous expanded tumor TCRs appeared in blood more at resection than follow-up.

Individually, TCR cDNA molecules were each labelled with a unique molecular identifier. TCRdb reprocessed the 5' RACE reads with MiXCR, giving one entry per CDR3 protein. This repertoire shows 15,000 to 20,000 distinct CDR3 sequences, under 10% found once; its top ten account for around 20%. This clonotype was recorded at least ten times. Its antigen is undetermined. The sequencing here drew on PBMCs, taken at follow-up. This TCR derives from a male donor with early-stage non-small cell lung cancer.

Written as DNA, the CDR3 is TGCAGCGTTGAAGGGACAGGGGGATACAATGAGCAGTTCTTC. This sequence encodes CSVEGTGGYNEQFF. V and J are TRBV29-1 and TRBJ2-1; 10 bases are shared with TRBD1. CDR3 length: 14 residues. Germline V gives CDR1 SQVTM, CDR2 ANQGSEA. With V trimmed by 1 base and J by 4 bases, 1 base remained unmatched.